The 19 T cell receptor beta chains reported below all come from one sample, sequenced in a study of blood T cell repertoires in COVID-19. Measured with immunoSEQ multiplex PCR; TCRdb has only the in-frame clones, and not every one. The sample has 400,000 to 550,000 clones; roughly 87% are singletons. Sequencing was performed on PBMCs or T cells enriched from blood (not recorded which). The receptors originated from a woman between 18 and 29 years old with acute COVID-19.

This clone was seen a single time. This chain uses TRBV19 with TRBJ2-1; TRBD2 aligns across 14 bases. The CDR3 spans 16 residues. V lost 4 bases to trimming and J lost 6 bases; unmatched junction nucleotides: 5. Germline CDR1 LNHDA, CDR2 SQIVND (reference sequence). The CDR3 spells CASSSGGLAGVNEQFF. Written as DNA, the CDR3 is TGTGCCAGTAGTAGCGGGGGACTAGCGGGAGTCAATGAGCAGTTCTTC.

CDR3 nucleotides: TGTGCCAGCAGTTCGAGCACAGATACGCAGTATTTT. Translating gives CASSSSTDTQYF. This chain links TRBV2 with TRBJ2-3; unclear D gene. Germline CDR1 and CDR2: SNHLY and FYNNEI. This CDR3 region has 12 residues. V lost 5 bases and J 0 bases, leaving 3 bases between the germline ends.

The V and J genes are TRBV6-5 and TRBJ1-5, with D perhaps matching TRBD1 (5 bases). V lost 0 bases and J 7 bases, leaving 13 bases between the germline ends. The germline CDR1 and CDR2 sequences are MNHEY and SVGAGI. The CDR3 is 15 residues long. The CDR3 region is CASSYSGGAGQPQHF. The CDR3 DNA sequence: TGTGCCAGCAGTTACTCGGGCGGGGCAGGACAGCCCCAGCATTTT.

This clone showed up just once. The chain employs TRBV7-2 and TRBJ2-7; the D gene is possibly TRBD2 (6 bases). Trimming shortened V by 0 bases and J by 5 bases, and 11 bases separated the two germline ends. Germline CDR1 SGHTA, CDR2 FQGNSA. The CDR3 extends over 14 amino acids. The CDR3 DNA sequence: TGTGCCAGCAGCTTAGCGGGAGGCTTTCACGAGCAGTACTTC. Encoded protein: CASSLAGGFHEQYF.

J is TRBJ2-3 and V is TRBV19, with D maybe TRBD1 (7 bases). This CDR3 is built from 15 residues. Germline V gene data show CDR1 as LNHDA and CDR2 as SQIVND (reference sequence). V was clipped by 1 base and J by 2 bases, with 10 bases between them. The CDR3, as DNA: TGTGCCAGTAGTATAGGCGGGACAGACACAGATACGCAGTATTTT. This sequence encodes CASSIGGTDTDTQYF.

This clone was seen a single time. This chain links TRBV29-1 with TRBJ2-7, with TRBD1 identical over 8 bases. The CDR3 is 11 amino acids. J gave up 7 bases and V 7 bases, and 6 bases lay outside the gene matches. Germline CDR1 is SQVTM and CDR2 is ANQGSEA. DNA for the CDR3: TGCAGCGCCGGGACAGGTGGGGAGCAGTACTTC. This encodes CSAGTGGEQYF.

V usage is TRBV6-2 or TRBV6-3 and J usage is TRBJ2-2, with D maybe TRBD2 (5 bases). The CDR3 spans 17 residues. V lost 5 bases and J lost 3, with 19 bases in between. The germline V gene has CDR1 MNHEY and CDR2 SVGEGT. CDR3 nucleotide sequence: TGTGCCAGCAGTGTGTACGGGGTAGCGCGTGACACCGGGGAGCTGTTTTTT. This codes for CASSVYGVARDTGELFF.

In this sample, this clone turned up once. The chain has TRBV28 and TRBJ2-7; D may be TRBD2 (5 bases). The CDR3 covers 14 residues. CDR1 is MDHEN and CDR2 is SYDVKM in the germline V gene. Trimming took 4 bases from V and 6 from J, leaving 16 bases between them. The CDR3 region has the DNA TGTGCCAGCAGTTCCTTTTCGGGGTTAAGCGAGCAGTACTTC. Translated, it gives CASSSFSGLSEQYF.

The CDR3 DNA sequence: TGTGCCAGCAGCTTAGATAGGGGTCTAAATCAGCGAGAGACCCAGTACTTC. Translation gives CASSLDRGLNQRETQYF. This chain links TRBV7-2 with TRBJ2-5, with D possibly matching TRBD1 (5 bases). CDR3 length: 17 amino acids. Trimming left V 1 base short and J 4 bases short, with 19 bases between. Germline lookup yields CDR1 SGHTA and CDR2 FQGNSA.

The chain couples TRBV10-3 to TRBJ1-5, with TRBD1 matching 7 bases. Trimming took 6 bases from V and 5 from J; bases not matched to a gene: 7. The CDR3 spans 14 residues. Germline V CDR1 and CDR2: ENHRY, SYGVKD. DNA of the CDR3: TGTGCCATCAGCCCGCGACAGGGAGATCAGCCCCAGCATTTT. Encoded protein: CAISPRQGDQPQHF.

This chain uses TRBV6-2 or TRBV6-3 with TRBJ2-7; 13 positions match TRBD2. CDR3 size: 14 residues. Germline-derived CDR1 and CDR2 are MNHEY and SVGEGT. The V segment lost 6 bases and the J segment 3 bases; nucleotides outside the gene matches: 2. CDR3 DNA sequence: TGTGCCAGCAGCCGGACTAGCGGGGGCTACGAGCAGTACTTC. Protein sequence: CASSRTSGGYEQYF.

In DNA, the CDR3 is TGTGCCAGCAGCCCAGGGCGATATAGCAATCAGCCCCAGCATTTT. This sequence encodes CASSPGRYSNQPQHF. The V and J genes are TRBV27 and TRBJ1-5, with D possibly TRBD1 on 5 matching bases. CDR3 length: 15 amino acids. Trimming removed 6 bases at V and 0 bases at J, with 12 bases between. Germline V CDR1 and CDR2: MNHEY, SMNVEV (reference sequence).

DNA for the CDR3: TGTGCCAGCGATCCAGACAGGGGTTATCAGCCCCAGCATTTT. It translates to CASDPDRGYQPQHF. V gene TRBV28 combines with J gene TRBJ1-5; 8 nucleotides line up with TRBD1. The germline CDR1 and CDR2 sequences are MDHEN and SYDVKM. The CDR3 has 14 amino acids. Germline trimming cut 8 bases from V and 5 bases from J; bases unmatched to any gene: 8. The whole variable domain, filled in from reference TRBV28 and TRBJ1-5, reads DVKVTQSSRYLVKRTGEKVFLECVQDMDHENMFWYRQDPGLGLRLIYFSYDVKMKEKGDIPEGYSVSREKKERFSLILESASTNQTSMYLCASDPDRGYQPQHFGDGTRLSIL.

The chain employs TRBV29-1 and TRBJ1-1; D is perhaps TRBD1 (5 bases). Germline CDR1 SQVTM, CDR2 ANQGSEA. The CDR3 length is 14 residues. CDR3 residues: CRAEGRGRNTEAFF. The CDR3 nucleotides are TGCAGGGCCGAAGGACGGGGGAGGAACACTGAAGCTTTCTTT.

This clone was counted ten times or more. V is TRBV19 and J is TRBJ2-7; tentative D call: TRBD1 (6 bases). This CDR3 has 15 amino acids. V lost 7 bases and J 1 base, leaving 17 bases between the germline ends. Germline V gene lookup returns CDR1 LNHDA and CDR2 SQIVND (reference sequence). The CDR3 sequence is CASKTTQGQSYEQYF. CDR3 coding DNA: TGTGCCAGTAAAACAACCCAGGGGCAGTCCTACGAGCAGTACTTC.

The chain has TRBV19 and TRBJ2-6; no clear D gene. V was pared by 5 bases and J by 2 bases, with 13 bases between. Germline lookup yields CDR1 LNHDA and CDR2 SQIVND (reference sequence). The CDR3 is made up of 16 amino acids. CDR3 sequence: CASSDQAPPGANVLTF. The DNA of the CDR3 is TGTGCCAGTAGTGACCAGGCTCCTCCTGGGGCCAACGTCCTGACTTTC.

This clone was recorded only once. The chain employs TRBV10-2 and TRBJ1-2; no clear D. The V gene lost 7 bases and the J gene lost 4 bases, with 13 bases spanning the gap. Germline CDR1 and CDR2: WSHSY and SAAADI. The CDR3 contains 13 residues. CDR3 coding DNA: TGCGCCAGCACCTCCGAGGTTTTCTATGGCTACACCTTC. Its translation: CASTSEVFYGYTF.

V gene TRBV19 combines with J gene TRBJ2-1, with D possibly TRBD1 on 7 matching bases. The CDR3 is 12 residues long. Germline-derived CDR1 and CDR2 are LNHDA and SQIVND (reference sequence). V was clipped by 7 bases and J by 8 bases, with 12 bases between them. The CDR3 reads CASNTGDYEQFF. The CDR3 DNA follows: TGTGCCAGTAACACAGGGGACTATGAGCAGTTCTTC.

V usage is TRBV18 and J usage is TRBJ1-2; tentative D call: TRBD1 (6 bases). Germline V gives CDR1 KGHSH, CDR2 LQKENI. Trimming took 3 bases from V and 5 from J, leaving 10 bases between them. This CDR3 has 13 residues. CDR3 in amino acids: CASSPDRAYGYTF. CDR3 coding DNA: TGTGCCAGCTCACCGGACAGAGCTTATGGCTACACCTTC.